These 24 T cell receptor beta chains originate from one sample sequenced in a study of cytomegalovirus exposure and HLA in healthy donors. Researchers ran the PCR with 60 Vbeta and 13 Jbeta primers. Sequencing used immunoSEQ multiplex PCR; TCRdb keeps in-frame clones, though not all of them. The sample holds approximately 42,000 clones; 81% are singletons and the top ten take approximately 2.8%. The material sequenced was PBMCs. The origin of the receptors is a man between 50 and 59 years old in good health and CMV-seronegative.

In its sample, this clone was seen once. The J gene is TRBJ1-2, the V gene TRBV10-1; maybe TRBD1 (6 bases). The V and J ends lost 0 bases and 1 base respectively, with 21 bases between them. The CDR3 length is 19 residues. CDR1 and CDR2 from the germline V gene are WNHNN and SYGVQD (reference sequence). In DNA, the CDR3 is TGCGCCAGCAGTGAGTCCACGTGGTCTGTCCAGGGGTTTAACTATGGCTACACCTTC. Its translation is CASSESTWSVQGFNYGYTF.

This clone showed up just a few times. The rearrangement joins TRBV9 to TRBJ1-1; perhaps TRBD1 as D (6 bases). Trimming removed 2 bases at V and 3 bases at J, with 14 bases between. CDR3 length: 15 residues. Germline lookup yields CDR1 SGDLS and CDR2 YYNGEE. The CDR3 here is CASSVRGSRDTEAFF. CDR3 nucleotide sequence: TGTGCCAGCAGCGTGAGGGGGAGCCGAGACACTGAAGCTTTCTTT.

CDR3 protein: CAWSVMSSGQGPTGELFF. The CDR3 region has the DNA TGTGCCTGGAGTGTAATGTCCTCGGGACAGGGGCCAACCGGGGAGCTGTTTTTT. The chain joins TRBV30 to TRBJ2-2, with TRBD1 identical over 10 bases. The CDR3 has 18 residues. V was pared by 0 bases and J by 5 bases, with 12 bases of the junction left unmatched. Germline CDR1 GTSNPN, CDR2 SVGIG (reference sequence).

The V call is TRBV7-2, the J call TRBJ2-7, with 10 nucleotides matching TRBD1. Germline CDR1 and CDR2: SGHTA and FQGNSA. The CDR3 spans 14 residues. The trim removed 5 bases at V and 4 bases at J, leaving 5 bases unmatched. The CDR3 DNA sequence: TGTGCCAGCAGCCACGGACAGGGGGTGTACGAGCAGTACTTC. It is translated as CASSHGQGVYEQYF.

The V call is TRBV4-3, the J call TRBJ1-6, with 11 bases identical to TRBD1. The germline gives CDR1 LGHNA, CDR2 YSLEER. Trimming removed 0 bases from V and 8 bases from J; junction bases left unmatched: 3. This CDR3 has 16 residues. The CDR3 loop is CASSQDGQGAYSPLHF. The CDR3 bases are TGCGCCAGCAGCCAAGACGGACAGGGGGCTTATTCACCCCTCCACTTT.

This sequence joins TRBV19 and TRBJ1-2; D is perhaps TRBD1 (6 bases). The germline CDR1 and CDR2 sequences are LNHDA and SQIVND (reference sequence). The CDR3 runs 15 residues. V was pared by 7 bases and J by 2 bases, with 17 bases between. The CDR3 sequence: CASISAGAYNYGYTF. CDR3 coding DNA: TGTGCCAGTATTTCAGCAGGGGCTTACAACTATGGCTACACCTTC.

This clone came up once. The CDR3 sequence: CASSLGPSTGPYEQYF. The CDR3 bases are TGTGCCAGCAGCTTGGGCCCTTCGACAGGACCCTACGAGCAGTACTTC. The chain links TRBV5-6 to TRBJ2-7; tentatively, D is TRBD1 (6 bases). This CDR3 has 16 residues. The germline CDR1 and CDR2 sequences are SGHDT and YYEEEE. V lost 0 bases, J lost 2 bases, and 15 bases lay in between.

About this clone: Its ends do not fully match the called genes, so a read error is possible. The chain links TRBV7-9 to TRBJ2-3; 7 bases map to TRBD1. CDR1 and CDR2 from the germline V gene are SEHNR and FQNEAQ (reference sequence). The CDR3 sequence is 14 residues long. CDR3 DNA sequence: TGTTCCAGCAGCTTCGGACAGGCCTCAGATACGCAGTATTTT. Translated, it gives CSSSFGQASDTQYF. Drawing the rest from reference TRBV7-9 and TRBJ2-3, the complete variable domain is DTGVSQNPRHKITKRGQNVTFRCDPISEHNRLYWYRQTLGQGPEFLTYFQNEAQLEKSRLLSDRFSAERPKGSFSTLEIQRTEQGDSAMYLCSSSFGQASDTQYFGPGTRLTVL.

Here the CDR3 DNA reads TGTGCCAGCAGTTTCCACTTTTACGAGCAGTACTTC. Translating it yields CASSFHFYEQYF. This chain uses TRBV28 with TRBJ2-7; D not resolved. The CDR3 extends over 12 amino acids. V lost 3 bases to trimming and J lost 4 bases, with 7 bases between them. CDR1 is MDHEN, CDR2 SYDVKM, per germline.

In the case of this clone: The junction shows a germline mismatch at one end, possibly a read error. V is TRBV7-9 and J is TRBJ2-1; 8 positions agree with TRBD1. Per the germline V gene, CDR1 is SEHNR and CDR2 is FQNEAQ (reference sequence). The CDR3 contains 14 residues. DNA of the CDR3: TGTTCCAGCAGCTTAAGGACAGGGCCCAATGAGCAGTTCTTC. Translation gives CSSSLRTGPNEQFF. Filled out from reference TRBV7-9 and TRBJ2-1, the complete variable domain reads DTGVSQNPRHKITKRGQNVTFRCDPISEHNRLYWYRQTLGQGPEFLTYFQNEAQLEKSRLLSDRFSAERPKGSFSTLEIQRTEQGDSAMYLCSSSLRTGPNEQFFGPGTRLTVL.

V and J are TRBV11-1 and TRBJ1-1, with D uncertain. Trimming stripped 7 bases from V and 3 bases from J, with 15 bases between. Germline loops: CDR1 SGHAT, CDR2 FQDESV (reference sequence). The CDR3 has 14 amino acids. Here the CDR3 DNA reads TGTGCCAGCATACTCTCGAGGTCGCACACTGAAGCTTTCTTT. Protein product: CASILSRSHTEAFF.

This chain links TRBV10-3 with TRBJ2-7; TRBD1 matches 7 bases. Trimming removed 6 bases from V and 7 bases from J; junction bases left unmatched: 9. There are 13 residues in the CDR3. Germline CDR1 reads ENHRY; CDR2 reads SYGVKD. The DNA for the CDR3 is TGTGCCATCAGGCCCGGGACAGCCTCGGAGCAGTACTTC. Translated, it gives CAIRPGTASEQYF.

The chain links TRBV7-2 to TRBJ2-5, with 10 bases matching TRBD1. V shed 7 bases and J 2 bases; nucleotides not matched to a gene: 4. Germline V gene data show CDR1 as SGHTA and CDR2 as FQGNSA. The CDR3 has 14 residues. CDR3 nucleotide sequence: TGTGCCAGCAACCTGGACAGGGGGCAAGAGACCCAGTACTTC. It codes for CASNLDRGQETQYF.

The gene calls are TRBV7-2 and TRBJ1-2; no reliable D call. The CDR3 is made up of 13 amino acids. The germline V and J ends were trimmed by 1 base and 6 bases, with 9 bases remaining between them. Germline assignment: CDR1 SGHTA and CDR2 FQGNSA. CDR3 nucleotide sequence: TGTGCCAGCAGCTTAGATGCGGGTCATGGCTACACCTTC. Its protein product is CASSLDAGHGYTF.

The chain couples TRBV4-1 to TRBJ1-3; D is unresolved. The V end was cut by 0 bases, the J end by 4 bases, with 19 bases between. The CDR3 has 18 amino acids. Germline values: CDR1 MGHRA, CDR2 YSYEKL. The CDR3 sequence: CASSQEQGSPVLGNTIYF. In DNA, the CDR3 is TGCGCCAGCAGCCAAGAGCAAGGGAGCCCCGTCCTGGGAAACACCATATATTTT.

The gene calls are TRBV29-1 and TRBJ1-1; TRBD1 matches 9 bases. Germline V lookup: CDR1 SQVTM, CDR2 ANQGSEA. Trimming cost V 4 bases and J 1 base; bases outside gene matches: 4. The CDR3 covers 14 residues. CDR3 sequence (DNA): TGCAGCGTTGGGACAGGGGTGAAGAACACTGAAGCTTTCTTT. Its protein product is CSVGTGVKNTEAFF.

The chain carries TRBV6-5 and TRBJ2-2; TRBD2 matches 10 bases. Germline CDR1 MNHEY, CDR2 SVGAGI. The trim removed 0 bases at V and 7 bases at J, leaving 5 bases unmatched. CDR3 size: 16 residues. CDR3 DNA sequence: TGTGCCAGCAGTTACTCGGCCCTAGCGGGGGTCGGGGAGCTGTTTTTT. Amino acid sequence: CASSYSALAGVGELFF.

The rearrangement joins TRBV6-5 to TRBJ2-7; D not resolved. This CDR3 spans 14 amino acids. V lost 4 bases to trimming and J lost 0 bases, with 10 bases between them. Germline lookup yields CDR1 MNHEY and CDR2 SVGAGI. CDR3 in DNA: TGTGCCAGCAGTTCCGACATCTCCTCCTACGAGCAGTACTTC. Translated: CASSSDISSYEQYF.

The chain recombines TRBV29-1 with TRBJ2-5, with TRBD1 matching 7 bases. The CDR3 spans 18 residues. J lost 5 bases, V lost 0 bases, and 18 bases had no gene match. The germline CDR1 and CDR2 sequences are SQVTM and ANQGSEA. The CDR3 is CSVEDLPQAGGIAETQYF. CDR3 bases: TGCAGCGTTGAAGATCTTCCCCAGGCAGGGGGAATTGCGGAGACCCAGTACTTC.

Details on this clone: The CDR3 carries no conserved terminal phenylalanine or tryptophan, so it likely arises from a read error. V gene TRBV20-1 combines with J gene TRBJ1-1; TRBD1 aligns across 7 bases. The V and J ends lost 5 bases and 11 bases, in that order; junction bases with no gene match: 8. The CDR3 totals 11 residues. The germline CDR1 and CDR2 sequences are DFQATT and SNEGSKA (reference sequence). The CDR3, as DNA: TGCAGTGCTTCGACAGGGACCAGGGCTTTCTCT. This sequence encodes CSASTGTRAFS.

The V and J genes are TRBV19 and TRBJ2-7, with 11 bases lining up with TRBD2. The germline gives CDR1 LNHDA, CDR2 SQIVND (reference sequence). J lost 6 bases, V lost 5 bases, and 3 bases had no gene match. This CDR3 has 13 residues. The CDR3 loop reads CASSLGLAGEQYF. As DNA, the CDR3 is TGTGCCAGTAGTCTCGGACTAGCGGGCGAGCAGTACTTC.

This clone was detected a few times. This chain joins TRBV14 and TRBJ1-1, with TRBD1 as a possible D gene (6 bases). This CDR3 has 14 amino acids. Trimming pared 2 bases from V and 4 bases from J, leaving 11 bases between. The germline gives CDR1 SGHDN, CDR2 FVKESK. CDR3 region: CASSQSTGTTEAFF. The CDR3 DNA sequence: TGTGCCAGCAGCCAAAGTACAGGGACCACTGAAGCTTTCTTT.

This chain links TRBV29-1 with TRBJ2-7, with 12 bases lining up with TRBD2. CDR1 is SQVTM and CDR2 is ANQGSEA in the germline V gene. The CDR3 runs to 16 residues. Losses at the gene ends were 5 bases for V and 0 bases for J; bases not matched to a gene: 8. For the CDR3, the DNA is TGCAGCGTTAATGGACTAGCGGGAAAAACCTCCTACGAGCAGTACTTC. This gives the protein CSVNGLAGKTSYEQYF.

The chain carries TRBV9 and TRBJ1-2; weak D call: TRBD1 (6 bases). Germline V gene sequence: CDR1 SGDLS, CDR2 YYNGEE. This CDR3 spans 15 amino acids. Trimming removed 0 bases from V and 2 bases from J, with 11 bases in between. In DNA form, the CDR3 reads TGTGCCAGCAGCGTAGGGACAGCACGAAACTATGGCTACACCTTC. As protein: CASSVGTARNYGYTF.